The following is a TCR beta chain sequence with its context. No antigen is known for it. V lost 3 bases, J lost 6 bases, and 6 bases stayed unmatched. There are 15 residues in the CDR3. The germline V gene has CDR1 MRHNA and CDR2 SNTAGT. Generated by immunoSEQ multiplex PCR, the TCRdb table keeps only in-frame clones and is missing some. Of 40,000 to 45,000 clones listed, 85% to 90% are singletons. This record belongs to a study of OX40 agonist ivuxolimab in advanced cancers. Study overall: Patients with hepatocellular carcinoma, melanoma, renal cell or head and neck cancer made up the dose-escalation patients. Study findings and constraints: CD4+ and CD8+ blood T cells expanded clonally by week 6 at 0.1 to 3.0 mg/kg.

The input for sequencing was CD4+ or CD8+ T cells sorted from blood, taken in a trial of the OX40 agonist ivuxolimab. This chain joins TRBV6-4 and TRBJ2-3; TRBD2 agrees at 10 bases. The clonotype comes from an adult with an advanced solid tumor such as melanoma, head and neck, liver or kidney cancer. This CDR3 is CASSDLAGATDTQYF. The CDR3 DNA reads TGTGCCAGCAGTGATCTAGCGGGAGCTACGGATACGCAGTATTTT.